This T cell receptor (beta chain) was observed in a study of cytomegalovirus exposure and HLA in healthy donors (TCRdb year 2017). Background on the whole study: An earlier analysis of some 550 of the donors reported about 290 Gb of sequence data and 117 million unique TCR beta sequences from roughly 200 million T cells. Around 330 gigabases of sequencing data and tens of millions of unique TCR sequences made up an early release that covered fewer than 650 HLA-typed donors. Of the roughly 400 genotyped donors, 65% to 90% were placed in the genetic ancestry cluster associated with self-reported Caucasian donors. The study aimed to test whether signatures of past pathogen exposure could be identified by cataloging public T cell receptors. The T cell repertoires of about 700 subjects were profiled by immunosequencing and related to cytomegalovirus serostatus. Besides the first cohort of roughly 700 subjects, a separate validation cohort made up of 120 different subjects was used. To predict cytomegalovirus infection status, the study combined high-throughput TCR immunosequencing, statistical association of individual TCRs with disease status, and machine learning. To study patterns of TCR occurrence, a later analysis re-analyzed previously published TCR beta repertoires from 600 to 750 donors and added high-resolution HLA genotyping. Rather than using new phenotypic data, the later analysis identified candidate immune exposures from TCR beta sequences and from how often those sequences occurred across donors. To decide whether each TCR beta V gene segment behaved as functional or pseudogenic, an earlier analysis of approximately 620 of the donors relied on high-throughput TCR beta sequencing. Donor age, sex, ethnicity and CMV serostatus were collected together with the repertoire data. A later genetic analysis took genome-wide SNP genotypes for about 65% of the 666 donors and used that subset as a discovery cohort. Every repertoire in the discovery cohort had been generated on one and the same sequencing platform. Both class I and class II loci were covered by HLA typing, at four-digit resolution. The number of typed donors differed by locus: 629-630 for A, B, C, DRB1 and DQB1; some 540 for DQA1; about 600 for DPA1; and about 470 for DPB1. A few DR-DQ haplotypes were treated as single units for association and clustering because of strong linkage in the cohort. On average, 235,054 unique TCR beta nucleotide sequences were sequenced per donor among 398 genotyped donors of the cohort, with about 17% of those sequences being non-productive. On the study overall, not on this receptor specifically: Linkage disequilibrium might explain the correlated functional status among segregating V segments, but an unknown experimental factor could not be ruled out. In a later analysis, 15,000 to 20,000 TCR beta sequences were associated with specific HLA alleles at a false discovery rate of 0.05. Sequencing depth was assumed to be roughly uniform across donors in the presence/absence analyses, though that assumption may not hold. An association between a missense DCLRE1C variant and V-gene and J-gene trimming of TCR beta chains was found in a later genetic analysis and replicated in an independent cohort. Broadly in line with IMGT annotations, most TCR beta V segments showed up in productive rearrangements about 90% or about 30% of the time in an earlier analysis of under 700 of the donors. The 87-base-pair reads could not distinguish some IMGT-functional V segments, including TRBV6-2 and TRBV6-3, so those segments were excluded. In a later analysis, TCR association rates were found to vary across HLA loci, with the most associated TCRs seen for DRB1 alleles and the fewest for HLA-C alleles. Compared with equally common non-associated chains, HLA-associated TCR beta chains in a later analysis were more clonally expanded and had lower generation probabilities. In a later analysis, most CMV-associated TCR beta chains were found to appear HLA-restricted, with HLA associations seemingly driven largely by CMV exposure. In a later analysis, several top co-occurrence clusters were reported to appear linked to parvovirus B19, influenza, CMV and Epstein-Barr virus. According to a later genetic analysis, donors in an Asian-associated ancestry cluster had fewer N-insertions in productive TCRs than the approximately 610-donor mean. A further reported finding was that TCR beta sequences accurately predicted the HLA-A and HLA-B alleles for most subjects in the first cohort. Only TCR beta chains were sequenced in this cohort, and the absence of alpha or paired-chain data limited detectable features. When HLA alleles, especially DR and DQ, strongly co-occurred, attributing TCR associations to individual alleles was difficult. It was suggested by the authors that the approach could potentially be generalized to other disease states and immunological phenotypes. HLA typing was unavailable for some donors at each locus, so association tests used only the typed subset. The only immune exposure information available for the cohort was CMV serostatus. Cytomegalovirus status was reported to be diagnosed by the classifier with high specificity and sensitivity in both the original and validation cohorts. A cluster of highly shared sequence variants was judged likely to represent a technical artifact of the sequencing pipeline. A few of the identified cytomegalovirus-associated TCR beta chains were confirmed in vitro to be specific for cytomegalovirus antigens. While some public TCRs were present in many individuals, most TCR sequences turned up only very rarely across donors. Because counts were too low, about 18 rarely observed V segments, including chromosome 9 orphons, were excluded from the earlier analysis of some 540 of the donors. In the study, some 160 TCR beta chains were listed as associated with cytomegalovirus.

Receptor amplification or capture employed the immunoSEQ multiplex PCR assay. For the multiplex PCR, a mixture combining 60 forward primers for TCR Vbeta segments and 13 reverse primers for TCR Jbeta segments was used. A multiplex PCR assay on genomic DNA amplified the CDR3 region of rearranged TCR beta genes. On the Illumina HiSeq System, the amplified TCR beta libraries were sequenced as 87-base-pair reads. The source study handled its data this way. In a later analysis, 80 million or so unique TCR beta chains were counted across the 666 repertoires, and around 10 million of these chains were shared by at least two donors. To remove PCR and sequencing errors, raw reads were error-corrected and collapsed into unique sequences using a nearest-neighbor algorithm that merged closely related sequences. CDR3 sequences were aligned to IMGT reference sequences to assign V, D and J gene segments. For a sequence to be retained, a match of at least six nucleotides to both a V gene segment and a J gene segment was required. A rearrangement counted as productive if the CDR3 had no stop codons and remained in frame with V and J, and every other rearrangement counted as non-productive. Following IMGT convention, CDR3 was defined as the stretch from the second conserved V-encoded cysteine to the conserved J-encoded phenylalanine. The earlier analysis of some 540 of the donors excluded any sequence lacking an unambiguous match to a single V gene segment. An earlier analysis of 587 of the donors called V segments functional above 56.7% productive rearrangements and segregating when the between-donor standard deviation exceeded 5%. To diagnose cytomegalovirus status from the catalog of TCR beta chain sequences, a statistical classification framework was built. In a later analysis, V and J genes were assigned by comparing TCR nucleotide sequences against IMGT/GENE-DB human TR gene sequences. In a later analysis, CDR3 sequences and most-parsimonious VDJ recombination scenarios were assigned using the TCRdist pipeline. In a later analysis, each TCR beta chain was defined by its CDR3 amino acid sequence together with its V-gene family, and reads lacking a unique V-gene family were excluded. To address suspected cross-contamination and a sequencing artifact, a later analysis removed roughly 580 highly shared, low-generation-probability nucleotide sequences. A later analysis calculated a clonal expansion index for each public chain from normalized within-repertoire ranks of inferred template counts. Generation probabilities in a later analysis came from a VDJ recombination model fitted to out-of-frame rearrangements, and those results were checked against IGoR. In a later analysis, TCR-TCR, TCR-HLA and TCR-CMV co-occurrence was scored with hypergeometric tests, and a repertoire-size bias correction was applied to TCR pairs. To estimate false discovery rates, a later analysis permuted the HLA or CMV assignments 20 times. In a later analysis, co-occurring TCRs were grouped using DBSCAN, with TCRdist sequence similarity added in when clustering inside HLA-allele-positive subsets. Repertoires with fewer than 30,000 or more than 120,000 public chains, plus five repertoires with anomalous nucleotide sharing, were excluded from co-occurrence clustering. This immuneACCESS table, as held by TCRdb, lists in-frame sequences with V and J called but not all clones. Of the missing ones, under half trace to an unresolved V gene in checked studies; the others have no known cause. From that table come the V and J calls and clone size; the DNA was used to work out D and trimming. This sample comprises under 200,000 clones, roughly 77% of them detected only once. 3.4% of the sample is taken by the ten largest.

The cohort consisted of some 730 healthy bone marrow donors. At the time of sampling, all cohort members were nominally healthy, though unrecorded immune exposures were likely present. The donor was CMV seropositive and was included in the group of some 290 seropositive cohort members. Each donor provided a peripheral blood sample, and peripheral blood mononuclear cells were used for TCR beta sequencing. The Qiagen DNeasy Blood Extraction Kit was used to extract genomic DNA from the blood cell samples. Trimmed from V: 4 bases; trimmed from J: 6 bases; junction bases lacking a gene match: 9. From the germline V gene (reference sequence), CDR1 is LNHDA and CDR2 is SQIVND. The CDR3 sequence holds 15 residues, the cysteine and phenylalanine included. Only CDR3 DNA remains: 45 bases, in frame from the first base. As concerns this clone: Its recognized antigen is unknown. Within one base of it there is no much larger clone, and no base qualities were kept.

Sequencing was performed on PBMCs. Recombination connected TRBV19 to TRBJ2-7, and 10 bases in between align with TRBD1. The clonotype originates from a middle-aged man in good health and CMV-seropositive. The DNA sequence is TGTGCCAGTAGTACCCCGGGACAGGGGACCAGCGAGCAGTACTTC. Translated, this is CASSTPGQGTSEQYF.